The sample holds a few counts of the clone carrying this T cell receptor (beta chain). Its antigen is not identified. CDR1 SGHRS and CDR2 YFSETQ come from the germline V gene. V was clipped by 4 bases and J by 4 bases, with 14 bases between them. This CDR3 region has 14 residues. Investigators spread the genomic DNA of each subset evenly over several immunoSEQ plates. The repertoire was sequenced with immunoSEQ multiplex PCR; TCRdb's copy has only in-frame clones and lacks some. This sample has about 1.1 million clones; around three quarters occur once, and the top ten carry about 0.89%. This sample was included in a study of shared clonotypes between healthy human individuals. Study-wide context: The study used three CD4 naive, three CD4 memory, two CD8 naive and one CD8 memory plate per donor.

The study, taken as a whole, reports: Larger estimated richness was generally seen in naive subsets than in memory subsets. In several donors, around 5.5% of naive CD4 clonotypes appeared in common.

The receptor was isolated from a man aged 18-30 years in good health. Some clones in this sample may be carry-over from other donors' samples. The chain is built from TRBV5-1 and TRBJ1-1; D not resolved. The material sequenced was memory CD4+ T cells from PBMCs. Subset in this sample: CD45RA-negative fraction. In DNA, the CDR3 is TGCGCCAGCAGCAATGAGGCCGGGATCACTGAAGCTTTCTTT. This codes for CASSNEAGITEAFF.